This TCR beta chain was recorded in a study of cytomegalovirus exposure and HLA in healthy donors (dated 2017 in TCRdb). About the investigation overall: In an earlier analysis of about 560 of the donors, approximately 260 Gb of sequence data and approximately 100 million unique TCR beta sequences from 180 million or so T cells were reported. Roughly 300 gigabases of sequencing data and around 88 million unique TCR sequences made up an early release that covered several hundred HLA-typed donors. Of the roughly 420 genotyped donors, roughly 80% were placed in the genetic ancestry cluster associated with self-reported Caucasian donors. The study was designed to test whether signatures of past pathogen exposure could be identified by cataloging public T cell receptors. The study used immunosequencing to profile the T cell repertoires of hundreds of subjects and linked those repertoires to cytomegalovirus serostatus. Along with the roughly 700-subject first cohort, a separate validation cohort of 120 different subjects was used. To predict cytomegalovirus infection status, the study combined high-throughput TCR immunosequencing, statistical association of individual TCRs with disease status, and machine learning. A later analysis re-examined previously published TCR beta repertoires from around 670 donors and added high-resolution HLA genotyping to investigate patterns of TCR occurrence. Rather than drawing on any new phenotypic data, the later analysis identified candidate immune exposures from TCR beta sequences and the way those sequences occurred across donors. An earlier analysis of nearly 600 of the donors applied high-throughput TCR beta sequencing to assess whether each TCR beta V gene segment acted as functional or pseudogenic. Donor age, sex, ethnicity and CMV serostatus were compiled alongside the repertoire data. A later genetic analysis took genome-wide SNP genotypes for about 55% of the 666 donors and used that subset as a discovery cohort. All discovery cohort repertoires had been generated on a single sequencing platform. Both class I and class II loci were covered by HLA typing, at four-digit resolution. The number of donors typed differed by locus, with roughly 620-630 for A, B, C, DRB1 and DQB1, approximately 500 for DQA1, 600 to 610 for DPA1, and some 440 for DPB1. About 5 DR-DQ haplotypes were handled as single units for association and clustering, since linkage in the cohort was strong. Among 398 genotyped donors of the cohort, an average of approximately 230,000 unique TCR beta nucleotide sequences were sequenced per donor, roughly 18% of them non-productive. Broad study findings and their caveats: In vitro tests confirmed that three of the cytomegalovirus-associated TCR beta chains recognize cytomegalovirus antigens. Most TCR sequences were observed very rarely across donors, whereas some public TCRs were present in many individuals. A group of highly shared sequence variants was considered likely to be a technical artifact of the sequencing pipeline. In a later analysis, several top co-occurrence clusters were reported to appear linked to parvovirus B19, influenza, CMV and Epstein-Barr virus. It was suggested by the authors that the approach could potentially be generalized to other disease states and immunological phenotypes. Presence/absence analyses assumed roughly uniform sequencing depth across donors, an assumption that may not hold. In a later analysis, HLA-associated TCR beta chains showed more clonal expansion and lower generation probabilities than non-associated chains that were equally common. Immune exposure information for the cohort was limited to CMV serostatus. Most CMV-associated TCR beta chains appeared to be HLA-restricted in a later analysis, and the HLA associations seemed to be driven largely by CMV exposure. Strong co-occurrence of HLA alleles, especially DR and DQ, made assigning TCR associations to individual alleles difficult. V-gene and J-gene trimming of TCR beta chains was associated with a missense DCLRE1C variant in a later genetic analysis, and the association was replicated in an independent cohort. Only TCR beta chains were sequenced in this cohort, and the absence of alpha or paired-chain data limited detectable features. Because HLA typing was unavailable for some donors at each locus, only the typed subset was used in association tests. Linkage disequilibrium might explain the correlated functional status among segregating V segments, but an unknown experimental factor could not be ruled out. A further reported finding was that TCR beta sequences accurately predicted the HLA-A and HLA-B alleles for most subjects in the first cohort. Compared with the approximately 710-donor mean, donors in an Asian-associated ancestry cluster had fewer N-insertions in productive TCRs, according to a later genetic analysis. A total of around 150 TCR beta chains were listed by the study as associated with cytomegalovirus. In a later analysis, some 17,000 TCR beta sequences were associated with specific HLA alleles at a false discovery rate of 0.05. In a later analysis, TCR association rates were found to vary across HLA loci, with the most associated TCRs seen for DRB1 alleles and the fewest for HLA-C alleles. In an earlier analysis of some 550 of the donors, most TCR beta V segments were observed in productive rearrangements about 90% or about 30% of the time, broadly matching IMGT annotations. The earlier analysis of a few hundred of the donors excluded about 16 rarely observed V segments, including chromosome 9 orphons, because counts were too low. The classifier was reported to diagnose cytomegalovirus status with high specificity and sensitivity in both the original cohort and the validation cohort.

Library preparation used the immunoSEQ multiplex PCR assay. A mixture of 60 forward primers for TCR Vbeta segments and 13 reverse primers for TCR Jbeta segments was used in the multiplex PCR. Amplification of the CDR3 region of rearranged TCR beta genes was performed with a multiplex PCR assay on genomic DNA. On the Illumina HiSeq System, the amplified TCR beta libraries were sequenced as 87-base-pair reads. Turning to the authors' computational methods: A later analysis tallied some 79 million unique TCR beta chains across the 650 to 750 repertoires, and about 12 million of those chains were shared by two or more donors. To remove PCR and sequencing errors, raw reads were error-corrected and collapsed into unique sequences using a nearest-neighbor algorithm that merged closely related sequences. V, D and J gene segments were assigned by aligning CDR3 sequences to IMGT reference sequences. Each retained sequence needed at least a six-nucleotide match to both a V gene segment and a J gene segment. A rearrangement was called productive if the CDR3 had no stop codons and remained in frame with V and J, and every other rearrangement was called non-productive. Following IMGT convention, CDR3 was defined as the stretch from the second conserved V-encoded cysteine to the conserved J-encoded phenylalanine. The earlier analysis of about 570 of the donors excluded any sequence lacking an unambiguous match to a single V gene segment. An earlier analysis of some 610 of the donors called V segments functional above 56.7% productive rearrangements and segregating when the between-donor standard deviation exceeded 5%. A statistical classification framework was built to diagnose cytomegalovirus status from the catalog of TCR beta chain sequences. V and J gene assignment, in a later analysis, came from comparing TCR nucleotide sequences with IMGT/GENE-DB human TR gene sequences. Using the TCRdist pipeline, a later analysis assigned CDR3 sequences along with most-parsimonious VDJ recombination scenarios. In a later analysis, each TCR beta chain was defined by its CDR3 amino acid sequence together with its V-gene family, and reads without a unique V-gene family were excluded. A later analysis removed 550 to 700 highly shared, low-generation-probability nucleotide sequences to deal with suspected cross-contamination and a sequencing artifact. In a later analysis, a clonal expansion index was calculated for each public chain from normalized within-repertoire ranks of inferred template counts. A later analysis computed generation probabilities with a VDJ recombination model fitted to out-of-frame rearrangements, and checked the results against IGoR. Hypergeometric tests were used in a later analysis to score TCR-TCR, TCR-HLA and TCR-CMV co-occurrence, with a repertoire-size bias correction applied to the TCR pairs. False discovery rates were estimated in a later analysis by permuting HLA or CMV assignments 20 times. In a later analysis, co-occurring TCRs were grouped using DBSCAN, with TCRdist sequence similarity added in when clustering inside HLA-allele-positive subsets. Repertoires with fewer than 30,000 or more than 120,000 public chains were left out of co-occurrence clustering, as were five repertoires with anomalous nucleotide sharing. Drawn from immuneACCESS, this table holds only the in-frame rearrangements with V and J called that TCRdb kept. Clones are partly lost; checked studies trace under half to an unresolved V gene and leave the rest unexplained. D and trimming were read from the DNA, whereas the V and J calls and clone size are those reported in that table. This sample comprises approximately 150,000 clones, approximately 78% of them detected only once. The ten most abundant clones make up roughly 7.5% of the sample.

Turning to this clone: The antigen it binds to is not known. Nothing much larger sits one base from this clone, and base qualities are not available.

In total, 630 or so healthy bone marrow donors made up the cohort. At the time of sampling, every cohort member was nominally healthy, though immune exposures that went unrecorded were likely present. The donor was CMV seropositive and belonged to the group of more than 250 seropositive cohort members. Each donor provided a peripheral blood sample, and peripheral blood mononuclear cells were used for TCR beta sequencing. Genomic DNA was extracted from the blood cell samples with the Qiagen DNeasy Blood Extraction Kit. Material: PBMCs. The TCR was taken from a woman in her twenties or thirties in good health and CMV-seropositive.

CDR3 sequence: CASSLGTILDGTSTDTQYF. The DNA reads TGTGCCAGCAGCTTAGGGACGATCTTAGACGGGACTAGCACAGATACGCAGTATTTT. This chain is built from TRBV11-3 and TRBJ2-3; TRBD2 is a weak D gene call, 6 bases matching. V is cut by 1 base and J by 0 bases, and the space between the germline ends is 20 bases. CDR1 and CDR2 were assigned from the germline V gene as SGHNT and YENEEA. The CDR3 has 19 amino acids, counting the end cysteine and phenylalanine. The entry retains the CDR3 DNA only, 57 bases that are in frame from base 1.